This TCR beta chain is from a study of T-cell reconstitution after alpha-beta-depleted transplantation in children. Preparing the TCRbeta library involved the use of unique molecular identifiers. One entry per CDR3 protein, called by TCRdb with MiXCR from the PCR reads. The sample holds about 420,000 distinct CDR3 sequences; roughly 11% are singletons and the top ten take approximately 5%. CDR3 size: 13 residues. Germline V lookup: CDR1 GTSNPN, CDR2 SVGIG (reference sequence). Trimming at V came to 4 bases and at J to 4 bases, leaving 3 bases not matched to a gene. In this sample, this clonotype turned up a few times.

This TCR derives from a human donor who donated a stem cell graft to a child with acute myeloid leukemia. V usage is TRBV30 and J usage is TRBJ2-1, with 8 bases that match TRBD1. Sequencing was performed on PBMCs from the stem cell graft donor, taken from the stem cell graft. The CDR3: CAWTQGAYNEQFF. CDR3 DNA sequence: TGTGCCTGGACGCAGGGGGCGTACAATGAGCAGTTCTTC.